The sequence of this TCR beta chain was determined in a study of tumor-infiltrating lymphocytes in oesophageal squamous cell carcinoma. TCRdb processed the PCR reads anew with MiXCR; each CDR3 protein has one entry. This sample has roughly 9,700 distinct CDR3 sequences, with about 60% found just once. The TCR comes from a female donor with esophageal squamous cell carcinoma. The specimen was esophageal tumor tissue.

CDR3 sequence (DNA): TGTGCCAGCGTCCGATCTAGCGGGAGCTACAATGAGCAGTTCTTC. It codes for CASVRSSGSYNEQFF. This chain joins TRBV7-9 and TRBJ2-1; 10 nucleotides line up with TRBD2. V gave up 8 bases and J gave up 3 bases; unmatched junction bases: 7. Germline CDR1 and CDR2: SEHNR and FQNEAQ (reference sequence). There are 15 residues in the CDR3.